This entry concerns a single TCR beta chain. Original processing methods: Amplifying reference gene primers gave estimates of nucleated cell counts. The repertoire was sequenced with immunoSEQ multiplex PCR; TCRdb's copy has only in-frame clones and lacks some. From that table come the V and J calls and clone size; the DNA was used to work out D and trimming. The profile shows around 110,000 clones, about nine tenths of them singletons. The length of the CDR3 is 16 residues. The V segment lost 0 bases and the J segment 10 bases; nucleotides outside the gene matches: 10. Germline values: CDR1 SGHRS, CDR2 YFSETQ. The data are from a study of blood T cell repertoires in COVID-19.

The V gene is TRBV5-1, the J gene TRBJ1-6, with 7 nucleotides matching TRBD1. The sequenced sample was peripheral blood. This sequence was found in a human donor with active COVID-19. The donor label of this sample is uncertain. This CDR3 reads CASSLEPQGIRSPLHF. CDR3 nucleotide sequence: TGCGCCAGCAGCTTGGAACCACAGGGGATCCGATCACCCCTCCACTTT.